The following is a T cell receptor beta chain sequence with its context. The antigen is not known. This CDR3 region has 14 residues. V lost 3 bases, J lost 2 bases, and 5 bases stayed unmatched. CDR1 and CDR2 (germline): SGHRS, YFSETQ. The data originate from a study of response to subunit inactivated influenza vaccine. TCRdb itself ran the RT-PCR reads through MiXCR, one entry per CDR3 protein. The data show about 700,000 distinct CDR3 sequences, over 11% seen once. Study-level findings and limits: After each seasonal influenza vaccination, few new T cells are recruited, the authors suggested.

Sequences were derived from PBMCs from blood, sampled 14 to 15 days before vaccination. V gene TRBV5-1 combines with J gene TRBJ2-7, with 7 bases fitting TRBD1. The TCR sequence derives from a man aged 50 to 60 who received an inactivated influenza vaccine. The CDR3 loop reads CASSYDRETYEQYF. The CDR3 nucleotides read TGCGCCAGCAGCTACGACAGGGAGACCTACGAGCAGTACTTC.